A single sample is the source of the 18 T cell receptor beta chains below, sequenced in a study of cytomegalovirus exposure and HLA in healthy donors. 13 Jbeta primers and 60 Vbeta primers were used for the PCR. Repertoires were generated with immunoSEQ multiplex PCR, while TCRdb's copy carries only in-frame clones and drops some. The sample includes about 120,000 clones, around three quarters of them seen just once. Sequences were obtained from PBMCs. The source is a man between 25 and 39 years old in good health and CMV-seropositive.

As DNA, the CDR3 is TGTGCCAGCAGCTGGGCTAGCGGGAGGCACGGGGAGCTGTTTTTT. It yields the protein CASSWASGRHGELFF. The J gene is TRBJ2-2, the V gene TRBV6-5; 11 bases fit TRBD2. The germline V gene encodes CDR1 MNHEY and CDR2 SVGAGI. CDR3 length equals 15 residues. Unmatched junction bases numbered 7, after V lost 6 bases and J lost 7 bases.

This rearrangement joins TRBV7-2 to TRBJ1-2; D is undetermined. CDR1 and CDR2 (germline): SGHTA, FQGNSA. The V end was cut by 5 bases, the J end by 4 bases, with 17 bases between. There are 15 residues in the CDR3. CDR3 nucleotide sequence: TGTGCCAGCAGCCCGCAGGCACCAGGTTCCTATGGCTACACCTTC. Its protein product is CASSPQAPGSYGYTF.

The rearrangement joins TRBV7-2 to TRBJ1-1; D remains unclear. CDR3 length equals 14 residues. With 6 bases removed from V and 1 base from J, the gap between germline ends came to 12 bases. Germline loops: CDR1 SGHTA, CDR2 FQGNSA. Written as DNA, the CDR3 is TGTGCCAGCAGTTTTACTCGGGGGAACACTGAAGCTTTCTTT. Amino acid sequence: CASSFTRGNTEAFF. The whole variable domain, remainder taken from reference TRBV7-2 and TRBJ1-1, is GAGVSQSPSNKVTEKGKDVELRCDPISGHTALYWYRQSLGQGLEFLIYFQGNSAPDKSGLPSDRFSAERTGGSVSTLTIQRTQQEDSAVYLCASSFTRGNTEAFFGQGTRLTVV.

This clone was seen a few times. The rearrangement joins TRBV9 to TRBJ2-7; the match to TRBD2 covers 7 bases. The J segment lost 3 bases and the V segment lost 0 bases, leaving 6 bases of the junction unmatched. CDR1 is SGDLS, CDR2 YYNGEE, per germline. This CDR3 is 15 amino acids long. Written as DNA, the CDR3 is TGTGCCAGCAGCGTAGCTGGCGGGGGAAGCTACGAGCAGTACTTC. Translation: CASSVAGGGSYEQYF.

J is TRBJ1-1 and V is TRBV18; D is possibly TRBD1 (5 bases). Germline V gives CDR1 KGHSH, CDR2 LQKENI. V was trimmed by 4 bases and J by 10 bases, leaving 22 bases between them. There are 15 residues in the CDR3. CDR3 in amino acids: CASSLTVSSQGVAFF. DNA of the CDR3: TGTGCCAGCTCACTTACGGTTTCGTCCCAGGGTGTAGCTTTCTTT.

In the case of this clone: Additional DNA sequences in this sample encode the identical CDR3. This chain links TRBV7-9 with TRBJ2-5; D perhaps matches TRBD1 (5 bases). This CDR3 is 12 amino acids long. Germline V gives CDR1 SEHNR, CDR2 FQNEAQ (reference sequence). The V and J ends lost 5 bases and 4 bases respectively, with 8 bases between them. The CDR3 reads CASSPGSETQYF. The DNA for the CDR3 is TGTGCCAGCAGCCCAGGGTCAGAGACCCAGTACTTC. The full variable domain, in which reference TRBV7-9 and TRBJ2-5 provide the parts outside the CDR3, is DTGVSQNPRHKITKRGQNVTFRCDPISEHNRLYWYRQTLGQGPEFLTYFQNEAQLEKSRLLSDRFSAERPKGSFSTLEIQRTEQGDSAMYLCASSPGSETQYFGPGTRLLVL.

The V call is TRBV7-3, the J call TRBJ1-1, with D perhaps matching TRBD1 (6 bases). Germline V gene sequence: CDR1 SGHTA, CDR2 FQGTGA. CDR3 size: 12 residues. V lost 5 bases, J lost 6 bases, and 10 bases lay in between. The DNA of the CDR3 is TGTGCCAGCAGCCTCTCAGGGGCTGAAGCTTTCTTT. Translated, it gives CASSLSGAEAFF.

This sequence joins TRBV7-9 and TRBJ1-1; D perhaps matches TRBD1 (6 bases). There are 12 residues in the CDR3. The germline V gene encodes CDR1 SEHNR and CDR2 FQNEAQ (reference sequence). Trimming shortened V by 5 bases and J by 9 bases, and 13 bases separated the two germline ends. The CDR3 protein is CASSNGGAKAFF. The CDR3 DNA reads as TGTGCCAGCAGCAACGGGGGGGCTAAAGCTTTCTTT.

The chain carries TRBV28 and TRBJ1-5; 7 bases match TRBD1. The V segment lost 4 bases and the J segment 2 bases; nucleotides outside the gene matches: 2. This CDR3 spans 14 amino acids. CDR1 is MDHEN and CDR2 is SYDVKM in the germline V gene. Here the CDR3 DNA reads TGTGCCAGCAGTTCGGACAGGCGCAATCAGCCCCAGCATTTT. Translation: CASSSDRRNQPQHF.

In this sample, this clone turned up a few times. This chain connects TRBV9 to TRBJ2-1, with TRBD1 matching 7 bases. The CDR3 loop spans 13 amino acids. The germline V gene encodes CDR1 SGDLS and CDR2 YYNGEE. Trimming took 4 bases from V and 4 from J; bases not matched to a gene: 2. CDR3 residues: CASSSGQYNEQFF. The DNA of the CDR3 is TGTGCCAGCAGCTCGGGACAGTACAATGAGCAGTTCTTC.

This clone appeared a single time. The CDR3 region has the DNA TGTGCCAGCAGCCCCGGATGGGGGCGAGAGCAGTACTTC. It encodes CASSPGWGREQYF. The genes are TRBV7-9 and TRBJ2-7; TRBD1 might be the D (6 bases). Germline CDR1 SEHNR, CDR2 FQNEAQ (reference sequence). V gave up 5 bases and J gave up 7 bases, with 15 bases separating them. CDR3 length: 13 amino acids.

This clone was seen only a few times. This chain joins TRBV14 and TRBJ1-2; possible D gene TRBD1, 6 bases. Germline values: CDR1 SGHDN, CDR2 FVKESK. Trimming left V 6 bases short and J 7 bases short, with 18 bases between. The CDR3 is made up of 14 amino acids. The DNA for the CDR3 is TGTGCCAGCAGACGAACAGGGCGCAAGGTTGGCTACACCTTC. This translates into CASRRTGRKVGYTF.

This clone was seen a few times. The chain has TRBV29-1 and TRBJ2-2, with 8 bases lining up with TRBD1. The CDR3 runs 14 residues. V dropped 5 bases and J dropped 2; count of bases not matched to a gene: 4. The germline gives CDR1 SQVTM, CDR2 ANQGSEA. CDR3 amino acids: CSVTGTGNTGELFF. CDR3 in DNA: TGCAGCGTTACCGGGACAGGAAACACCGGGGAGCTGTTTTTT.

V gene TRBV29-1 combines with J gene TRBJ2-7, with TRBD1 identical over 7 bases. The trim removed 1 base at V and 5 bases at J, leaving 5 bases unmatched. Germline assignment: CDR1 SQVTM and CDR2 ANQGSEA. The CDR3 has 13 residues. CDR3 sequence reads: CSVEGQGIDEQYF. The CDR3 DNA reads TGCAGCGTTGAAGGACAGGGCATTGACGAGCAGTACTTC.

The genes are TRBV9 and TRBJ2-7; no firm D call. Trimming cost V 0 bases and J 3 bases, with 10 bases left between them. The germline V gene encodes CDR1 SGDLS and CDR2 YYNGEE. This CDR3 has 14 residues. The CDR3 nucleotides read TGTGCCAGCAGCGTAGCTATGAACAGCTACGAGCAGTACTTC. This encodes CASSVAMNSYEQYF.

This chain connects TRBV9 to TRBJ2-3, with a possible D match to TRBD2 (6 bases). The length of the CDR3 is 15 residues. CDR1 is SGDLS, CDR2 YYNGEE, per germline. Trimming removed 3 bases from V and 2 bases from J, with 13 bases in between. CDR3 nucleotides: TGTGCCAGCAGCGCGGGGGATTTCTTCACAGATACGCAGTATTTT. Translating gives CASSAGDFFTDTQYF.

V and J are TRBV9 and TRBJ2-7; D not resolved. The CDR3 extends over 14 amino acids. V was clipped by 4 bases and J by 0 bases, with 11 bases between them. Germline V gives CDR1 SGDLS, CDR2 YYNGEE. For the CDR3, the DNA is TGTGCCAGCAGCCCTCTCAGTCGCTCCTACGAGCAGTACTTC. Protein product: CASSPLSRSYEQYF.

The J gene is TRBJ2-2, the V gene TRBV7-8, with 14 bases fitting TRBD2. This CDR3 spans 17 amino acids. The ends lost 3 bases at V and 6 bases at J; junction bases unmatched: 6. Germline V gene lookup returns CDR1 SGHVS and CDR2 FQNEAQ. The CDR3 coding sequence is TGTGCCAGCAGCTTTCTCGGACTAGCGGGGGGCGCCGGGGAGCTGTTTTTT. This codes for CASSFLGLAGGAGELFF. The whole variable domain, filled in from reference TRBV7-8 and TRBJ2-2, reads GAGVSQSPRYKVAKRGQDVALRCDPISGHVSLFWYQQALGQGPEFLTYFQNEAQLDKSGLPSDRFFAERPEGSVSTLKIQRTQQEDSAVYLCASSFLGLAGGAGELFFGEGSRLTVL.